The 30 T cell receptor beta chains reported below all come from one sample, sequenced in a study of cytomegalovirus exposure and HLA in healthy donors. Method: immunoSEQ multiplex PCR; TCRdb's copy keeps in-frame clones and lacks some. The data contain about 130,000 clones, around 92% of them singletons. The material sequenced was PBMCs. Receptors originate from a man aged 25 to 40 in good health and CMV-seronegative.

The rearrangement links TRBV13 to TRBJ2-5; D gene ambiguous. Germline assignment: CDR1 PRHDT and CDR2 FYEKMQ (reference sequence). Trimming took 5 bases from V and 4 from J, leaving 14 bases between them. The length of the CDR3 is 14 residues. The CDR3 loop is CASSRFSGRETQYF. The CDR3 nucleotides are TGTGCCAGCAGCCGGTTTAGTGGGCGAGAGACCCAGTACTTC.

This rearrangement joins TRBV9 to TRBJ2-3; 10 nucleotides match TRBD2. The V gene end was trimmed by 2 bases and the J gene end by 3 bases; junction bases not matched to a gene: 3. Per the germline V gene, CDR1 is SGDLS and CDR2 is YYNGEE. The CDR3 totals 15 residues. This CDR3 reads CASSVLAGGTDTQYF. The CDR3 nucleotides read TGTGCCAGCAGCGTCTTAGCGGGGGGTACAGATACGCAGTATTTT.

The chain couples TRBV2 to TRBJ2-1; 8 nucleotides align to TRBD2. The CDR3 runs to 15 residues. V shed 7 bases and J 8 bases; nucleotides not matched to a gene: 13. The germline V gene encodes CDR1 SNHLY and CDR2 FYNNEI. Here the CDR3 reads CASNERGLNHDEQFF. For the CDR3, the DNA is TGTGCCAGCAACGAGCGGGGGCTTAATCACGATGAGCAGTTCTTC.

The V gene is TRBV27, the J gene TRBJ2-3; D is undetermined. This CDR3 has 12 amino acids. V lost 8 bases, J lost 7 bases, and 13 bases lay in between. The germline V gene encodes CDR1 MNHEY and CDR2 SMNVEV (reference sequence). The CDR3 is CASGETGNTQYF. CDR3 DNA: TGTGCCAGCGGCGAGACTGGAAATACGCAGTATTTT.

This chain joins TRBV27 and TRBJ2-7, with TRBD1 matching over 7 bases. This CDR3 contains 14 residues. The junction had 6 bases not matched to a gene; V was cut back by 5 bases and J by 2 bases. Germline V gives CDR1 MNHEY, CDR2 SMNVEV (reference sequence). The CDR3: CASSAYGTAYEQYF. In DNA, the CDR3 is TGTGCCAGCAGTGCTTACGGGACAGCCTACGAGCAGTACTTC.

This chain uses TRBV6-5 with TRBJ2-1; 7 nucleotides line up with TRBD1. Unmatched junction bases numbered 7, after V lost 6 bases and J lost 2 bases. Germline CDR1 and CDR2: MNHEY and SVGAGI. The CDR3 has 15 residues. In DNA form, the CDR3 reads TGTGCCAGCAGGGTCTCAGGGGGTCCCTACAATGAGCAGTTCTTC. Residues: CASRVSGGPYNEQFF.

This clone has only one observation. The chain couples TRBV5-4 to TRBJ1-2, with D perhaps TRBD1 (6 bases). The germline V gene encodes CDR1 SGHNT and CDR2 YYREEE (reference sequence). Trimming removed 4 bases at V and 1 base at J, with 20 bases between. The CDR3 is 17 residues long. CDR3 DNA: TGTGCCAGCAGCCCTGCTTATATGACAGGTGTTAACTATGGCTACACCTTC. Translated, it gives CASSPAYMTGVNYGYTF.

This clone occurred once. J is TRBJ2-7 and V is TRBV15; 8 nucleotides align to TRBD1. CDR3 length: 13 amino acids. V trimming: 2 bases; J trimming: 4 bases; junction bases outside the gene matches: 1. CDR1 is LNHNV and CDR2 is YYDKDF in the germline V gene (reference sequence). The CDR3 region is CATSRQGAYEQYF. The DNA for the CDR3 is TGTGCCACCAGCAGACAGGGGGCGTACGAGCAGTACTTC.

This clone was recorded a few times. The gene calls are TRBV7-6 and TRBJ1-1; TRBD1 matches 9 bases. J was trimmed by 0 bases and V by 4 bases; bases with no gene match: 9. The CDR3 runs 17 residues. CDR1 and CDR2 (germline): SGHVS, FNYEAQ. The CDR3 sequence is CASSWAGQGKMNTEAFF. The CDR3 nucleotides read TGTGCCAGCAGCTGGGCGGGACAGGGTAAGATGAACACTGAAGCTTTCTTT. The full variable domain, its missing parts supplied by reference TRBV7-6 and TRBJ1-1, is GAGVSQSPRYKVTKRGQDVALRCDPISGHVSLYWYRQALGQGPEFLTYFNYEAQQDKSGLPNDRFSAERPEGSISTLTIQRTEQRDSAMYRCASSWAGQGKMNTEAFFGQGTRLTVV.

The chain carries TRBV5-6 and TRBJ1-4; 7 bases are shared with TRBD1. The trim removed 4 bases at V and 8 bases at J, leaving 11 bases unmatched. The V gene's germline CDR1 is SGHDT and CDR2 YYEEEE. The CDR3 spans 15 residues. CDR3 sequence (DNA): TGTGCCAGCAGCCTGACGACAGGGATCTTCGAAAAACTGTTTTTT. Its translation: CASSLTTGIFEKLFF.

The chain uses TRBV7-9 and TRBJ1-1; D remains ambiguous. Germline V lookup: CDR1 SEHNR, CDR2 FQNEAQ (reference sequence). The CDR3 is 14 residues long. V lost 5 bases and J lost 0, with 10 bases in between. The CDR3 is CASSLSRVNTEAFF. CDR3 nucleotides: TGTGCCAGCAGCCTCAGCCGGGTGAACACTGAAGCTTTCTTT. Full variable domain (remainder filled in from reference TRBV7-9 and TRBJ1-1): DTGVSQNPRHKITKRGQNVTFRCDPISEHNRLYWYRQTLGQGPEFLTYFQNEAQLEKSRLLSDRFSAERPKGSFSTLEIQRTEQGDSAMYLCASSLSRVNTEAFFGQGTRLTVV.

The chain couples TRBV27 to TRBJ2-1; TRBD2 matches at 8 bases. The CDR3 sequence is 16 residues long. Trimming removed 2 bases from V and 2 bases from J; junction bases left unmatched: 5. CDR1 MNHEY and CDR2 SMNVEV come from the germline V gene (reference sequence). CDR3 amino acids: CASSLLGRGAYNEQFF. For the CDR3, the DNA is TGTGCCAGCAGTTTACTGGGGCGGGGGGCCTACAATGAGCAGTTCTTC.

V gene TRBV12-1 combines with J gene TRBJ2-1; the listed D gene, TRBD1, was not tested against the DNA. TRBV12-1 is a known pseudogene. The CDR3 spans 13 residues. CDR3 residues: CASSYRTRLRQFF. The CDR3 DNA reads TGTGCCAGCAGCTACAGGACCAGACTGAGGCAGTTCTTC.

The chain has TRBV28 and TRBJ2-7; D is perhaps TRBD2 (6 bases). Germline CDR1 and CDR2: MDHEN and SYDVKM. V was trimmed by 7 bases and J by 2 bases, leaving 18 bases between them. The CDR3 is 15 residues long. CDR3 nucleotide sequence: TGTGCCAGCACCGCACCAGTGGGGGGACCCTACGAGCAGTACTTC. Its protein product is CASTAPVGGPYEQYF.

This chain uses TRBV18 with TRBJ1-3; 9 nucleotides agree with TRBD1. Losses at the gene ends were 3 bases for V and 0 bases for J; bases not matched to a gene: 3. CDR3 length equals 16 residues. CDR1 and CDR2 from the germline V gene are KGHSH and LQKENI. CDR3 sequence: CASSPGQGSSGNTIYF. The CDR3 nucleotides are TGTGCCAGCTCACCCGGACAGGGGAGCTCTGGAAACACCATATATTTT.

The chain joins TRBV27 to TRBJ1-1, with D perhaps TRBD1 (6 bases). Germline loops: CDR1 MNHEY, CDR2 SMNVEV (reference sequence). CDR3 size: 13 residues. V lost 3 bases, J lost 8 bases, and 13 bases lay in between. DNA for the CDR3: TGTGCCAGCAGTTTCCCCGCGACAGGCGAAGCTTTCTTT. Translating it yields CASSFPATGEAFF.

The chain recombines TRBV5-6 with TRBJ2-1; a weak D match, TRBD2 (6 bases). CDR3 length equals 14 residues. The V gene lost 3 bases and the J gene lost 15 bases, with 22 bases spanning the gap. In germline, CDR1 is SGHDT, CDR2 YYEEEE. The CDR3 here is CASSSEKGLDGGFF. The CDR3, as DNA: TGTGCCAGCAGCTCGGAGAAGGGACTGGACGGGGGGTTCTTC.

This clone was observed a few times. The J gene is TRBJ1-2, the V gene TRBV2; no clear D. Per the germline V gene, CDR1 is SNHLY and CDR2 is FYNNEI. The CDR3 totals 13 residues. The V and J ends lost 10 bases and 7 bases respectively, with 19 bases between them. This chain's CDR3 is CATLPTPRSGYTF. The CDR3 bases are TGTGCCACCCTCCCCACACCACGGAGTGGCTACACCTTC.

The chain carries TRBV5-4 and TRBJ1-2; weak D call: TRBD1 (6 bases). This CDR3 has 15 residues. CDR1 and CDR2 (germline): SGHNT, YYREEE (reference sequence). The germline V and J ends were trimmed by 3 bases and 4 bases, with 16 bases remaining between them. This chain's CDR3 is CASSWGNRVSYGYTF. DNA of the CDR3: TGTGCCAGCAGCTGGGGAAACAGGGTTAGCTATGGCTACACCTTC.

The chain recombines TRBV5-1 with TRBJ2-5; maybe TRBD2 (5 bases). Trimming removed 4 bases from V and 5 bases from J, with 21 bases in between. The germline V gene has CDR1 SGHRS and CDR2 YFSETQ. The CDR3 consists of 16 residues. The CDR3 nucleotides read TGCGCCAGCAGCCCCCTGGCAGGTTCAAGAGGGGAGACCCAGTACTTC. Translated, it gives CASSPLAGSRGETQYF.

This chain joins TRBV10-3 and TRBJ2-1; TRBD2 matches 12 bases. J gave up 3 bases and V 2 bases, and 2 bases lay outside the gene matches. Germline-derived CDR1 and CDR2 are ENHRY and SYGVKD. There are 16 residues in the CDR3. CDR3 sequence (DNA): TGTGCCATCAGTGAGACTAGCGGGGGGAACTACAATGAGCAGTTCTTC. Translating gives CAISETSGGNYNEQFF.

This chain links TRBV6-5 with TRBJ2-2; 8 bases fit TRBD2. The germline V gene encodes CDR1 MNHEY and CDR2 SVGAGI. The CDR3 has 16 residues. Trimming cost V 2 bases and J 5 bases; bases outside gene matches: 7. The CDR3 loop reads CASSYPRGGGTGELFF. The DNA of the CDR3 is TGTGCCAGCAGTTACCCCCGCGGCGGGGGGACCGGGGAGCTGTTTTTT.

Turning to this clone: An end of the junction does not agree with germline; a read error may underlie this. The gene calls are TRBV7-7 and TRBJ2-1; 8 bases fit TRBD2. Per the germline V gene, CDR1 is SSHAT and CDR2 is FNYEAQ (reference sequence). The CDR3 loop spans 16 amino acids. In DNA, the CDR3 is TGTGCTAGCAGCTTAATTGCGGGGGGTACCTACAATGAGCAGTTCTTC. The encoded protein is CASSLIAGGTYNEQFF.

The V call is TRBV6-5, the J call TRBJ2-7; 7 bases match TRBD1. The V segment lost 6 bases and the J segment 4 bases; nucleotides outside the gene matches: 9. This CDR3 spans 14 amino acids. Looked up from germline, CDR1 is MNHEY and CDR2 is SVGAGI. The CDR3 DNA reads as TGTGCCAGCAGCTTTTCCGGGACAGTTTACGAGCAGTACTTC. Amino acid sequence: CASSFSGTVYEQYF.

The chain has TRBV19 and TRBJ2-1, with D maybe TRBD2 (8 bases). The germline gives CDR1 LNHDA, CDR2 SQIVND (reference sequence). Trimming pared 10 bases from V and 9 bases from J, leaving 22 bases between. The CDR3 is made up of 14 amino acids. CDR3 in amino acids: CATTPGQAGGEQFF. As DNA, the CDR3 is TGTGCCACCACGCCCGGACAGGCGGGGGGTGAGCAGTTCTTC.

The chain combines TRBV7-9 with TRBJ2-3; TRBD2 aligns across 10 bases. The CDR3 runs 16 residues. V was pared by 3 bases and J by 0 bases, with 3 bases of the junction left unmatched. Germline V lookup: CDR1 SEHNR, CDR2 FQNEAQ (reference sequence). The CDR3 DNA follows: TGTGCCAGCAGCTTGCTAGCGGGGGTGAGCACAGATACGCAGTATTTT. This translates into CASSLLAGVSTDTQYF.

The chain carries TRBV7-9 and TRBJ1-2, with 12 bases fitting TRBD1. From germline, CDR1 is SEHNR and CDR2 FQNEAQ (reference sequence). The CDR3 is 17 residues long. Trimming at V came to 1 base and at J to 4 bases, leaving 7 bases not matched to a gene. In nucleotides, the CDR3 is TGTGCCAGCAGCTTAGAAGGGACAGGGGGCGCCGGCTATGGCTACACCTTC. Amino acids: CASSLEGTGGAGYGYTF.

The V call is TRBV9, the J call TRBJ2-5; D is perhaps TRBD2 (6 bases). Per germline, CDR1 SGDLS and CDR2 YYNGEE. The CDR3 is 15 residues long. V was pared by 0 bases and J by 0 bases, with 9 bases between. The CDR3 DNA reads TGTGCCAGCAGCGTAGGCGGGATGTACCAAGAGACCCAGTACTTC. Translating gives CASSVGGMYQETQYF.

The CDR3 DNA is TGTGCCAGCAGCTTATTCCCGGGACTAGCGGTACAAGAGACCCAGTACTTC. Translation gives CASSLFPGLAVQETQYF. The chain joins TRBV7-7 to TRBJ2-5, with 11 bases matching TRBD2. Germline CDR1 and CDR2: SSHAT and FNYEAQ (reference sequence). The CDR3 runs to 17 residues. Germline trimming cut 2 bases from V and 2 bases from J; bases unmatched to any gene: 7.

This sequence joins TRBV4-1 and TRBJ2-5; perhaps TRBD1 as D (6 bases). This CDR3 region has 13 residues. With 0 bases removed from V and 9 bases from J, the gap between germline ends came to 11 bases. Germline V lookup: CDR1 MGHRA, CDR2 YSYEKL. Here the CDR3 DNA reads TGCGCCAGCAGCCAAGATGTAAGACAGGCCCAGTACTTC. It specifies CASSQDVRQAQYF.